This T cell receptor beta chain is from a study of T cell repertoires in cytomegalovirus infection. Across the whole study: Public signatures in TCR beta pointed to CMV infection and matching HLA type.

TCRdb reanalysed the reads using MiXCR and keeps one entry per CDR3 protein. Among around 530,000 distinct CDR3 sequences, about 15% were seen once, and the ten largest hold 20% to 30%. CDR3 length: 19 residues. After removal of 4 bases from V and 0 bases from J, the junction contained 9 bases not matched to a gene. The germline CDR1 and CDR2 sequences are SGHNT and YYREEE (reference sequence). The sample was CD8+ T cells from PBMCs. The sequence was collected from a human donor in good health (CMV status not recorded). Some clones in this sample may be carry-over from other donors' samples. This chain links TRBV5-4 with TRBJ2-2; TRBD2 agrees at 13 bases. The CDR3 sequence is CASSPSWTSGSTNTGELFF. The CDR3 nucleotides are TGTGCCAGCAGCCCTAGTTGGACTAGCGGGAGTACGAACACCGGGGAGCTGTTTTTT.